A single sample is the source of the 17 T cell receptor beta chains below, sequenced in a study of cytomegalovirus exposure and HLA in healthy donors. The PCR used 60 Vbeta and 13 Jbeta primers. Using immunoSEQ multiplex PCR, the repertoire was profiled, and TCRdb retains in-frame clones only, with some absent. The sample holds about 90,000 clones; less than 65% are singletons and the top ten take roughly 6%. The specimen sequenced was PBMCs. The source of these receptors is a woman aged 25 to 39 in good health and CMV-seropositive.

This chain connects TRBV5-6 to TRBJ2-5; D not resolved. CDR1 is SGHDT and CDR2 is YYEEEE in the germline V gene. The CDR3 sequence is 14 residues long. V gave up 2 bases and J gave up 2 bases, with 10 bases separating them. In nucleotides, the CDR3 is TGTGCCAGCAGCTTACAGAGCCTTCAAGAGACCCAGTACTTC. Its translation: CASSLQSLQETQYF.

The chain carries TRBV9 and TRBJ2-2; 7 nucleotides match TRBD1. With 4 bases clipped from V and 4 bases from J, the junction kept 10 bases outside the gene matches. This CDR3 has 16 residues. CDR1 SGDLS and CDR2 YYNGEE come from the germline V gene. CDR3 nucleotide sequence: TGTGCCAGCAGCTCGGCCGACAGGGTAGTCACCGGGGAGCTGTTTTTT. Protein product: CASSSADRVVTGELFF.

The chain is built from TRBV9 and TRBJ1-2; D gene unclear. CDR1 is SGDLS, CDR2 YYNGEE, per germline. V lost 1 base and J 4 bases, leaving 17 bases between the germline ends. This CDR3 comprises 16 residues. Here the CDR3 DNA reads TGTGCCAGCAGCGTAATTCAACAGCACAGTACCTATGGCTACACCTTC. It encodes CASSVIQQHSTYGYTF.

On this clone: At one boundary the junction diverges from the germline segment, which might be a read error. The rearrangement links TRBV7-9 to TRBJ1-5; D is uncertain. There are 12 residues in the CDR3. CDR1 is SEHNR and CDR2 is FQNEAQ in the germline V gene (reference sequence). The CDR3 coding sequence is TGTTCCAGCAGCTTTCGGGATCAGCCCCAGCATTTT. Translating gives CSSSFRDQPQHF.

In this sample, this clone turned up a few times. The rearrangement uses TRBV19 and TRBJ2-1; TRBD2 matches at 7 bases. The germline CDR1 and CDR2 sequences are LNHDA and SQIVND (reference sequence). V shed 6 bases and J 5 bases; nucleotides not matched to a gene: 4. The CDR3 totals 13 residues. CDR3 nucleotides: TGTGCCAGTAGAGGGACTAAGGACAATGAGCAGTTCTTC. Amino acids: CASRGTKDNEQFF.

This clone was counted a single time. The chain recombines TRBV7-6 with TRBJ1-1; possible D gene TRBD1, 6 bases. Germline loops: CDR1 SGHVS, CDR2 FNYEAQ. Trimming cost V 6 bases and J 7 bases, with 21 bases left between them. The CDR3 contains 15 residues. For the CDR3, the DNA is TGTGCCAGCAGATTCCCAGCAGGCCAGGGGAGTGAAGCTTTCTTT. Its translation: CASRFPAGQGSEAFF.

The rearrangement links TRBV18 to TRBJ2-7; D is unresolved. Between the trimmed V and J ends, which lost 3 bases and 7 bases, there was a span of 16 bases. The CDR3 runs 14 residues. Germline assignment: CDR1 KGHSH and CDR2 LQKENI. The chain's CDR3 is CASSPFRSLGEQYF. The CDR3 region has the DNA TGTGCCAGCTCACCTTTTAGGAGTTTGGGTGAGCAGTACTTC.

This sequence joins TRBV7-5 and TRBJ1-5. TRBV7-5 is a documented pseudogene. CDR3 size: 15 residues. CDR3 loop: CARSLNGDSNQPQHF. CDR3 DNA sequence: TGTGCCAGAAGCTTAAACGGTGATAGCAATCAGCCCCAGCATTTT.

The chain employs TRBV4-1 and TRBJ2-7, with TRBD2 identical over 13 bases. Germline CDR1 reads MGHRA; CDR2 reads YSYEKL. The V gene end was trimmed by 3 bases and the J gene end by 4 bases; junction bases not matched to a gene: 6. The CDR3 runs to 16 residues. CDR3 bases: TGCGCCAGCAGCCAGACTAGCGGGGGGCCTTTTTACGAGCAGTACTTC. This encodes CASSQTSGGPFYEQYF.

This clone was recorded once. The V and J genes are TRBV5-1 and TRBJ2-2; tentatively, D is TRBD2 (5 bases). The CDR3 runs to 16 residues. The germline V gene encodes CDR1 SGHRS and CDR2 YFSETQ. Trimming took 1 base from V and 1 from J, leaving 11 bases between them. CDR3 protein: CASSLLGRGNTGELFF. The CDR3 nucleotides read TGCGCCAGCAGCTTGTTGGGGAGAGGGAACACCGGGGAGCTGTTTTTT.

CDR3 bases: TGTGCCAGCACCCCGGGGGGGCCTCAGCCCCAGCATTTT. Translated: CASTPGGPQPQHF. The rearrangement links TRBV7-2 to TRBJ1-5; weak D call: TRBD1 (6 bases). The CDR3 runs 13 residues. Trimming took 7 bases from V and 6 from J, leaving 13 bases between them. Germline V gene sequence: CDR1 SGHTA, CDR2 FQGNSA.

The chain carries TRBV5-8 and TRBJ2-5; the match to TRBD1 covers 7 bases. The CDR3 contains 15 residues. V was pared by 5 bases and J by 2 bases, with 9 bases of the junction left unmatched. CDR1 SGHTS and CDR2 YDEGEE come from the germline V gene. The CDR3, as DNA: TGTGCCAGCAGAAGGGGGCGGAAGGGTCAAGAGACCCAGTACTTC. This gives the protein CASRRGRKGQETQYF.

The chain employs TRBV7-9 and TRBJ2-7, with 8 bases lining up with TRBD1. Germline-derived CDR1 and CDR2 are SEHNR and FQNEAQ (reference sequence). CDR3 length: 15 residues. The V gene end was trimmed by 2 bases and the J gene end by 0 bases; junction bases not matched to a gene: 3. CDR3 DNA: TGTGCCAGCAGCTTATGGGACAGGAGCTCCTACGAGCAGTACTTC. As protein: CASSLWDRSSYEQYF.

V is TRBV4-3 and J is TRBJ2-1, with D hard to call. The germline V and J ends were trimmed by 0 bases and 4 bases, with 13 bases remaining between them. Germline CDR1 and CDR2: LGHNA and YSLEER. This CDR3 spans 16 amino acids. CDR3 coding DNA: TGCGCCAGCAGCCAAGAAACCCACAATCCTTACAATGAGCAGTTCTTC. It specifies CASSQETHNPYNEQFF.

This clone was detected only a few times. The CDR3 is CSVVGSEAFF. DNA of the CDR3: TGCAGCGTTGTGGGGAGTGAAGCTTTCTTT. The chain is built from TRBV29-1 and TRBJ1-1; no definite D call. CDR3 length: 10 amino acids. Germline CDR1 and CDR2: SQVTM and ANQGSEA. V lost 4 bases and J 7 bases, leaving 7 bases between the germline ends. The entire variable domain, with the rest obtained from reference TRBV29-1 and TRBJ1-1, is as follows: SAVISQKPSRDICQRGTSLTIQCQVDSQVTMMFWYRQQPGQSLTLIATANQGSEATYESGFVIDKFPISRPNLTFSTLTVSNMSPEDSSIYLCSVVGSEAFFGQGTRLTVV.

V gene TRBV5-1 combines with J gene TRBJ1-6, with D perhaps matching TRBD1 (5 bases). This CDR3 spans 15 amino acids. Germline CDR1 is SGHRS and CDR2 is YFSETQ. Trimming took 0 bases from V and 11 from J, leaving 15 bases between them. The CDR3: CASSLAGQGRAPLHF. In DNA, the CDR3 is TGCGCCAGCAGCTTGGCCGGTCAGGGTCGAGCACCCCTCCACTTT.

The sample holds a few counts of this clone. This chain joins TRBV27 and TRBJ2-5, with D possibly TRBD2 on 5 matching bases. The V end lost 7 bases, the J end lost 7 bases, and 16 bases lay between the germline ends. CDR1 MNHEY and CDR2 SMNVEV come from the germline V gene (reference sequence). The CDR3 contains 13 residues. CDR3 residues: CASKLSLAGTQYF. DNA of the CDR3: TGTGCCAGCAAGTTGAGTCTAGCCGGGACCCAGTACTTC.